Below, 14 T cell receptor beta chains from the same sample are listed, as sequenced in a study of blood T cells in healthy people across ages. Alongside a J-beta primer mix, a sample-barcoded 5' primer served in a second PCR lasting about 7 to 12 cycles. TCRdb called the 5' RACE reads again in MiXCR, with one record for every CDR3 protein. The sample lists fewer than 1,000,000 distinct CDR3 sequences; around 43% were seen once. Source material: blood. The origin of the receptors is a man aged 60 to 75 in good health.

The gene calls are TRBV5-4 and TRBJ2-2; 12 nucleotides align to TRBD1. The CDR3 has 17 amino acids. V shed 4 bases and J 4 bases; nucleotides not matched to a gene: 8. Germline CDR1 SGHNT, CDR2 YYREEE (reference sequence). The CDR3 DNA is TGTGCCAGCAGCCAAGGGACAGGGGGCGCGAGCACCGGGGAGCTGTTTTTT. It encodes CASSQGTGGASTGELFF.

This clonotype was counted only a few times. CDR3: CASIRVGVGYGANVLTF. The CDR3 DNA is TGTGCCAGCATCCGAGTGGGGGTCGGGTATGGGGCCAACGTCCTGACTTTC. The gene calls are TRBV2 and TRBJ2-6; D is tentatively TRBD1 or TRBD2 (5 bases each). V was cut by 7 bases and J by 3 bases, with 19 bases left in between. This CDR3 spans 17 amino acids. Looked up from germline, CDR1 is SNHLY and CDR2 is FYNNEI.

As for this clonotype: The limits of the CDR3 on the DNA are not certain, so only TCRdb's listed CDR3 is given. V and J are TRBV6-2 or TRBV6-3 and TRBJ2-7; the table calls TRBD2, which could not be checked here. The CDR3 is 16 residues long, counting both termini. Germline CDR1 is MNHEY and CDR2 is SVGEGT. The CDR3 sequence is CASSHVGPGSSYEQYF.

This clonotype was detected only a few times. The genes are TRBV7-2 and TRBJ2-3, with TRBD1 identical over 7 bases. CDR1 is SGHTA, CDR2 FQGNSA, per germline. The CDR3 length is 15 residues. The V gene end was trimmed by 4 bases and the J gene end by 2 bases; junction bases not matched to a gene: 6. This CDR3 reads CASSSRDRSTDTQYF. In DNA form, the CDR3 reads TGTGCCAGCAGCTCACGGGACAGATCCACAGATACGCAGTATTTT. Supplemented by reference TRBV7-2 and TRBJ2-3, the full variable domain reads GAGVSQSPSNKVTEKGKDVELRCDPISGHTALYWYRQSLGQGLEFLIYFQGNSAPDKSGLPSDRFSAERTGGSVSTLTIQRTQQEDSAVYLCASSSRDRSTDTQYFGPGTRLTVL.

The chain has TRBV5-1 and TRBJ2-1; the D call may be TRBD1 or TRBD2 (5 bases each). Trimming removed 2 bases at V and 2 bases at J, with 11 bases between. Germline V gene data show CDR1 as SGHRS and CDR2 as YFSETQ. CDR3 length: 15 amino acids. The CDR3 reads CASSLLGETYNEQFF. As DNA, the CDR3 is TGCGCCAGCAGCTTACTAGGGGAAACCTACAATGAGCAGTTCTTC.

This clonotype was seen a few times. The rearrangement uses TRBV10-3 and TRBJ1-2; D not resolved. CDR3 length: 14 amino acids. Germline V gives CDR1 ENHRY, CDR2 SYGVKD. The V and J ends lost 7 bases and 1 base respectively, with 13 bases between them. The CDR3 loop is CAIKSPANNYGYTF. In DNA form, the CDR3 reads TGTGCCATCAAGTCGCCGGCCAATAACTATGGCTACACCTTC.

The chain couples TRBV7-6 to TRBJ2-5; 8 nucleotides align to TRBD1. This CDR3 has 13 amino acids. Germline values: CDR1 SGHVS, CDR2 FNYEAQ. The J segment lost 4 bases and the V segment lost 8 bases, leaving 6 bases of the junction unmatched. The CDR3 loop reads CASQQGVGETQYF. CDR3 bases: TGTGCCAGCCAACAGGGGGTAGGAGAGACCCAGTACTTC.

This sequence joins TRBV7-2 and TRBJ1-5; 8 bases line up with TRBD1. J lost 6 bases, V lost 6 bases, and 10 bases had no gene match. Germline CDR1 is SGHTA and CDR2 is FQGNSA. CDR3 length: 15 amino acids. CDR3 region: CASSTTGTGSQPQHF. The DNA for the CDR3 is TGTGCCAGCAGTACCACCGGGACAGGCAGTCAGCCCCAGCATTTT.

This clonotype appeared once. This chain links TRBV4-3 with TRBJ1-6, with D maybe TRBD1 (6 bases). CDR1 is LGHNA, CDR2 YSLEER, per germline. The V end lost 8 bases, the J end lost 9 bases, and 14 bases lay between the germline ends. The CDR3 extends over 13 amino acids. CDR3 DNA: TGCGCCAGCCAGGACAGCCTTGGTTCACCCCTCCACTTT. Its protein product is CASQDSLGSPLHF.

The CDR3 reads CASSLDSADTQYF. In nucleotides, the CDR3 is TGTGCCAGCAGCTTAGACAGTGCAGATACGCAGTATTTT. The chain employs TRBV13 and TRBJ2-3; D not certain. V gave up 1 base and J gave up 4 bases, with 6 bases separating them. This CDR3 has 13 residues. The germline V gene encodes CDR1 PRHDT and CDR2 FYEKMQ (reference sequence).

The V and J genes are TRBV25-1 and TRBJ2-2, with 10 nucleotides matching TRBD2. The V and J ends lost 6 bases and 4 bases, in that order; junction bases with no gene match: 5. Germline V CDR1 and CDR2: MGHDK, SYGVNS. CDR3 length: 15 residues. The CDR3 DNA reads TGTGCCAGCAGAGCGGGGGGGCATGGCACCGGGGAGCTGTTTTTT. This translates into CASRAGGHGTGELFF.

The chain links TRBV7-9 to TRBJ1-2; D is unresolved. Germline V gene lookup returns CDR1 SEHNR and CDR2 FQNEAQ (reference sequence). The CDR3 covers 12 residues. Trimming took 5 bases from V and 5 from J, leaving 9 bases between them. The CDR3 protein is CASSQDQYGYTF. CDR3 nucleotide sequence: TGTGCCAGCAGCCAAGATCAGTATGGCTACACCTTC.

The chain is built from TRBV4-1 and TRBJ2-1; 10 bases map to TRBD2. The germline CDR1 and CDR2 sequences are MGHRA and YSYEKL. This CDR3 has 17 residues. V gave up 2 bases and J gave up 0 bases; unmatched junction bases: 4. DNA for the CDR3: TGCGCCAGCAGCCAAACTTTAGCGGGGGGCTCCTACAATGAGCAGTTCTTC. It codes for CASSQTLAGGSYNEQFF.

This chain connects TRBV5-6 to TRBJ2-7; D call uncertain. Trimming removed 4 bases at V and 3 bases at J, with 14 bases between. The CDR3 consists of 14 residues. Germline CDR1 is SGHDT and CDR2 is YYEEEE. As DNA, the CDR3 is TGTGCCAGCAGCCTCCATGGGAACGACTACGAGCAGTACTTC. The encoded protein is CASSLHGNDYEQYF.